The next 4 T cell receptor beta chains were all read from a single sample in a study of blood T cell repertoires in COVID-19. The assay was immunoSEQ multiplex PCR, and TCRdb's table has in-frame clones only and misses some. This sample has roughly 100,000 clones, with approximately 77% found just once. Sequenced: peripheral blood. The receptors originated from a woman of 80 years or more with acute or convalescent COVID-19.

This clone was detected only once. This chain links TRBV2 with TRBJ1-6; 8 bases line up with TRBD1. Germline V gives CDR1 SNHLY, CDR2 FYNNEI. The V gene end was trimmed by 2 bases and the J gene end by 9 bases; junction bases not matched to a gene: 3. There are 14 residues in the CDR3. The chain's CDR3 is CASSEQGAVSPLHF. CDR3 in DNA: TGTGCCAGCAGTGAACAGGGGGCTGTTTCACCCCTCCACTTT.

The gene calls are TRBV6-2 or TRBV6-3 and TRBJ1-5; D uncertain. Trimming shortened V by 6 bases and J by 4 bases, and 10 bases separated the two germline ends. The CDR3 loop spans 13 amino acids. Germline CDR1 MNHEY, CDR2 SVGEGT. The CDR3 DNA is TGTGCCAGCAGCTCCAACACGAATCAGCCCCAGCATTTT. Translated: CASSSNTNQPQHF.

V usage is TRBV29-1 and J usage is TRBJ1-1; 11 nucleotides line up with TRBD1. The CDR3 length is 15 residues. CDR1 and CDR2 (germline): SQVTM, ANQGSEA. The V and J ends lost 6 bases and 1 base, in that order; junction bases with no gene match: 7. The CDR3 region is CSVAGTGGPNTEAFF. CDR3 coding DNA: TGCAGCGTAGCCGGGACAGGGGGGCCGAACACTGAAGCTTTCTTT.

This rearrangement joins TRBV27 to TRBJ1-2, with a weak D call TRBD1 (5 bases). Germline V CDR1 and CDR2: MNHEY, SMNVEV (reference sequence). This CDR3 is built from 15 residues. V was trimmed by 2 bases and J by 8 bases, leaving 18 bases between them. This CDR3 reads CASSLKGRELGGYTF. The CDR3 bases are TGTGCCAGCAGTTTAAAGGGCAGGGAACTTGGGGGCTACACCTTC.